Each of the 31 T cell receptor beta chains below was sequenced from the same sample in a study of T cells after yellow fever vaccination. TCRdb reprocessed the 5' RACE reads via MiXCR and lists one record per CDR3 protein. The table records more than 120,000 distinct CDR3 sequences, 6.5% to 8.5% of them present only once. The specimen was CD4+ T cells sorted from PBMCs, collected 5 days after the yellow fever booster vaccination. These receptors were obtained from a man younger than 40 who received the YFV17D yellow fever vaccine.

The gene calls are TRBV8-2 and TRBJ1-5. TRBV8-2 is shown as a pseudogene. This CDR3 is built from 13 residues. The CDR3 DNA is TGTGGAGCAAGCCCGTTTTGCAATCAGCCCCAGCATTTT. Residues: CGASPFCNQPQHF.

This clonotype was counted many times. The chain has TRBV27 and TRBJ2-4, with D perhaps being TRBD1 or TRBD2 (5 bases each). V was shortened by 11 bases and J by 0 bases, with 11 bases between the two germline ends. CDR1 is MNHEY, CDR2 SMNVEV, per germline (reference sequence). The CDR3 is 13 amino acids. The CDR3 is CASGSLAKNIQYF. For the CDR3, the DNA is TGTGCCTCAGGGAGCCTAGCCAAAAACATTCAGTACTTC.

There are many counts of this clonotype. The chain joins TRBV30 to TRBJ1-2; D may be TRBD1 (5 bases). V gave up 3 bases and J gave up 8 bases, with 10 bases separating them. In germline, CDR1 is GTSNPN, CDR2 SVGIG (reference sequence). The CDR3 is 11 residues long. CDR3: CAWSQGSGYTF. CDR3 DNA: TGTGCCTGGAGCCAGGGTTCCGGCTACACCTTC. The complete variable domain, with remaining parts taken from reference TRBV30 and TRBJ1-2, reads SQTIHQWPATLVQPVGSPLSLECTVEGTSNPNLYWYRQAAGRGLQLLFYSVGIGQISSEVPQNLSASRPQDRQFILSSKKLLLSDSGFYLCAWSQGSGYTFGSGTRLTVV.

Only a few counts were recorded for this clonotype. J is TRBJ2-1 and V is TRBV7-9; 8 nucleotides match TRBD2. J lost 4 bases, V lost 6 bases, and 5 bases had no gene match. The length of the CDR3 is 14 residues. Germline CDR1 SEHNR, CDR2 FQNEAQ (reference sequence). The CDR3 DNA reads TGTGCCAGCAGGCGGACTAGCCCGTACAATGAGCAGTTCTTC. It yields the protein CASRRTSPYNEQFF.

This clonotype was recorded many times. CDR3 in amino acids: CASSLGGRAGELFF. CDR3 sequence (DNA): TGTGCCAGCAGTTTAGGCGGGAGGGCCGGGGAGCTGTTTTTT. The chain combines TRBV12-3 or TRBV12-4 with TRBJ2-2; 9 bases line up with TRBD2. The V and J ends lost 1 base and 6 bases, in that order; junction bases with no gene match: 0. This CDR3 has 14 amino acids.

There are a few counts of this clonotype. The chain carries TRBV5-1 and TRBJ2-5; TRBD1 matches at 8 bases. This CDR3 comprises 14 residues. The trim removed 4 bases at V and 4 bases at J, leaving 6 bases unmatched. Germline V CDR1 and CDR2: SGHRS, YFSETQ. The CDR3 region has the DNA TGCGCCAGCAGCCGGACAGGGTCCGGAGAGACCCAGTACTTC. It is translated as CASSRTGSGETQYF.

The table lists this clonotype with many counts. This chain links TRBV7-2 with TRBJ2-3; tentatively, D is TRBD2 (6 bases). V shed 5 bases and J shed 3 bases, with 15 bases lying between them. The CDR3 is made up of 15 amino acids. Germline CDR1 and CDR2: SGHTA and FQGNSA. In DNA form, the CDR3 reads TGTGCCAGCAGCCTATGGGGCGGGAATACAGATACGCAGTATTTT. Its protein product is CASSLWGGNTDTQYF.

This clonotype appeared many times. The chain is built from TRBV24-1 and TRBJ2-1, with 7 positions matching TRBD2. Germline V gives CDR1 KGHDR, CDR2 SFDVKD. This CDR3 is 16 amino acids long. Losses at the gene ends were 0 bases for V and 8 bases for J; bases not matched to a gene: 9. The CDR3 protein is CATSDLQGGSRDEQFF. The DNA of the CDR3 is TGTGCCACCAGTGATTTGCAGGGCGGGAGTCGGGATGAGCAGTTCTTC.

This clonotype was recorded at least ten times. This chain joins TRBV20-1 and TRBJ2-2, with 8 positions matching TRBD2. The V gene's germline CDR1 is DFQATT and CDR2 SNEGSKA (reference sequence). The CDR3 is made up of 15 amino acids. The ends lost 6 bases at V and 4 bases at J; junction bases unmatched: 10. The CDR3 sequence is CSAKRGLGPTGELFF. The CDR3 DNA reads as TGCAGTGCCAAGAGGGGACTAGGGCCCACCGGGGAGCTGTTTTTT.

Ten or more counts support this clonotype. The chain uses TRBV20-1 and TRBJ2-1; the D is unclear. The CDR3 extends over 12 amino acids. The V gene's germline CDR1 is DFQATT and CDR2 SNEGSKA (reference sequence). Trimming took 3 bases from V and 5 from J, leaving 8 bases between them. CDR3 in amino acids: CSASRADNEQFF. The CDR3 DNA reads TGCAGTGCTAGTCGCGCAGACAATGAGCAGTTCTTC.

This clonotype has a count of ten or more. V and J are TRBV7-2 and TRBJ2-5; D possibly uses TRBD1 or TRBD2 (6 bases each). The CDR3 covers 16 residues. CDR1 SGHTA and CDR2 FQGNSA come from the germline V gene. Between the trimmed V and J ends, which lost 1 base and 7 bases, there was a span of 19 bases. The CDR3 is CASSLVKPTGGGTQYF. Written as DNA, the CDR3 is TGTGCCAGCAGCTTAGTGAAGCCCACCGGAGGGGGGACCCAGTACTTC.

This clonotype was seen at least ten times. This sequence joins TRBV4-3 and TRBJ2-1; D is perhaps TRBD2 (6 bases). The CDR3 is 15 residues long. With 3 bases removed from V and 11 bases from J, the gap between germline ends came to 20 bases. Germline V lookup: CDR1 LGHNA, CDR2 YSLEER. The CDR3 is CASSQDGTPTPKQFF. The CDR3 bases are TGCGCCAGCAGCCAGGACGGGACTCCAACACCTAAGCAGTTCTTC.

This clonotype showed up many times. This chain uses TRBV7-9 with TRBJ1-2, with a possible D match to TRBD1 (6 bases). V dropped 1 base and J dropped 7 bases, with 10 bases sitting between them. The CDR3 runs to 13 residues. Germline loops: CDR1 SEHNR, CDR2 FQNEAQ (reference sequence). DNA of the CDR3: TGTGCCAGCAGCTTAGACAGGGTTGGTGGCTACACCTTC. It yields the protein CASSLDRVGGYTF. Drawing the rest from reference TRBV7-9 and TRBJ1-2, the complete variable domain is DTGVSQNPRHKITKRGQNVTFRCDPISEHNRLYWYRQTLGQGPEFLTYFQNEAQLEKSRLLSDRFSAERPKGSFSTLEIQRTEQGDSAMYLCASSLDRVGGYTFGSGTRLTVV.

This clonotype was seen a few times. This chain joins TRBV7-8 and TRBJ2-7; D is possibly TRBD1 or TRBD2 (5 bases each). This CDR3 comprises 14 residues. V lost 5 bases and J 0 bases, leaving 11 bases between the germline ends. Germline V gives CDR1 SGHVS, CDR2 FQNEAQ. CDR3 sequence: CASSTSGTSYEQYF. Written as DNA, the CDR3 is TGTGCCAGCAGCACTTCCGGGACCTCCTACGAGCAGTACTTC.

This clonotype occurred a few times. This rearrangement joins TRBV29-1 to TRBJ2-3; weak D call: TRBD1 (6 bases). V was trimmed by 0 bases and J by 4 bases, leaving 14 bases between them. Looked up from germline, CDR1 is SQVTM and CDR2 is ANQGSEA. CDR3 size: 15 residues. The CDR3 is CSVEDTQGKPDTQYF. The DNA of the CDR3 is TGCAGCGTTGAAGATACACAGGGCAAGCCAGATACGCAGTATTTT.

The chain recombines TRBV4-2 with TRBJ2-7; 7 bases agree with TRBD1. The CDR3 loop spans 16 amino acids. V lost 1 base to trimming and J lost 0 bases; unmatched junction nucleotides: 6. From germline, CDR1 is LGHNA and CDR2 YNFKEQ. This chain's CDR3 is CASSQGQGVISYEQYF. The CDR3 DNA follows: TGTGCCAGCAGCCAAGGGCAGGGGGTAATCTCCTACGAGCAGTACTTC.

This clonotype has more than one count but fewer than ten. Written as DNA, the CDR3 is TGTGCCAGCAGCCACAGTCTCGGAGGGCTTTACGAGCAGTTCTTC. It specifies CASSHSLGGLYEQFF. V is TRBV7-9 and J is TRBJ2-1; TRBD2 is a possible D gene (6 bases). Germline CDR1 reads SEHNR; CDR2 reads FQNEAQ (reference sequence). This CDR3 contains 15 residues. The ends were cut back, 5 bases at V and 10 bases at J, with 21 bases in the middle.

The sample holds many counts of this clonotype. The chain recombines TRBV5-1 with TRBJ2-5, with a tentative D call TRBD2 (6 bases). Germline CDR1 is SGHRS and CDR2 is YFSETQ. This CDR3 contains 14 residues. Deletions cut 0 bases from V and 4 bases from J, with 10 bases between. CDR3 DNA sequence: TGCGCCAGCAGCTTGGGGTTCGGGGGAGAGACCCAGTACTTC. It yields the protein CASSLGFGGETQYF.

The chain carries TRBV12-5 and TRBJ2-1; 12 positions match TRBD2. Germline V gives CDR1 LGHNT, CDR2 FRNRAP. The CDR3 length is 15 residues. The ends lost 7 bases at V and 3 bases at J; junction bases unmatched: 4. As DNA, the CDR3 is TGTGCTAGTGCCAAGGGACTAGCGGGCTACAATGAGCAGTTCTTC. Translating it yields CASAKGLAGYNEQFF.

V is TRBV19 and J is TRBJ2-6, with 8 bases identical to TRBD1. Looked up from germline, CDR1 is LNHDA and CDR2 is SQIVND (reference sequence). With V trimmed by 5 bases and J by 2 bases, 8 bases remained unmatched. CDR3 size: 17 residues. The DNA for the CDR3 is TGTGCCAGTAGTTATGGACAGGGAACTGCTGGGGCCAACGTCCTGACTTTC. Its protein is CASSYGQGTAGANVLTF.

This clonotype has a count of ten or more. The chain joins TRBV15 to TRBJ2-7; the D gene is possibly TRBD1 (5 bases). This CDR3 is 15 amino acids long. Trimming shortened V by 0 bases and J by 3 bases, and 12 bases separated the two germline ends. Germline V lookup: CDR1 LNHNV, CDR2 YYDKDF (reference sequence). DNA of the CDR3: TGTGCCACCAGCAGAGAGCCGACAGCCGGCTACGAGCAGTACTTC. Protein: CATSREPTAGYEQYF.

This clonotype was seen at least ten times. V usage is TRBV20-1 and J usage is TRBJ2-3; either TRBD1 or TRBD2 may fit D (5 bases each). The CDR3 has 16 residues. V lost 6 bases, J lost 0 bases, and 19 bases lay in between. CDR1 is DFQATT and CDR2 is SNEGSKA in the germline V gene (reference sequence). The CDR3 DNA sequence: TGCAGTGCAGAGGGGTGGGCGGAGGCTAGCACAGATACGCAGTATTTT. Protein sequence: CSAEGWAEASTDTQYF.

Comments on this clonotype: A clone one base away is much larger, so this may be a read error. The CDR3 spells CASSLAGGQVEQYF. DNA for the CDR3: TGTGCCAGCAGCTTAGCGGGGGGGCAAGTCGAGCAGTACTTC. The chain combines TRBV7-2 with TRBJ2-7; the D gene is possibly TRBD2 (7 bases). The CDR3 totals 14 residues. CDR1 is SGHTA and CDR2 is FQGNSA in the germline V gene. Trimming shortened V by 0 bases and J by 6 bases, and 12 bases separated the two germline ends. The whole variable domain, remainder taken from reference TRBV7-2 and TRBJ2-7, is GAGVSQSPSNKVTEKGKDVELRCDPISGHTALYWYRQSLGQGLEFLIYFQGNSAPDKSGLPSDRFSAERTGGSVSTLTIQRTQQEDSAVYLCASSLAGGQVEQYFGPGTRLTVT.

This clonotype came up many times. J is TRBJ2-7 and V is TRBV5-5; 9 bases match TRBD1. There are 15 residues in the CDR3. V gave up 4 bases and J gave up 6 bases; unmatched junction bases: 11. The germline CDR1 and CDR2 sequences are SGHKS and YYEKEE (reference sequence). CDR3 protein: CASSREAQGAAEQYF. The DNA for the CDR3 is TGTGCCAGCAGCCGCGAGGCACAGGGGGCCGCCGAGCAGTACTTC.

The chain couples TRBV5-6 to TRBJ2-5, with 13 nucleotides matching TRBD2. With 7 bases clipped from V and 3 bases from J, the junction kept 9 bases outside the gene matches. The CDR3 length is 16 residues. CDR1 and CDR2 from the germline V gene are SGHDT and YYEEEE. In nucleotides, the CDR3 is TGTGCCAGCGAGACGCCGGGACTAGCGGGGAAAGAGACCCAGTACTTC. It is translated as CASETPGLAGKETQYF.

The V call is TRBV20-1, the J call TRBJ1-2; D ambiguous. The CDR3 is 13 amino acids. CDR1 DFQATT and CDR2 SNEGSKA come from the germline V gene (reference sequence). The CDR3 spells CSSQPAILYGYTF. The CDR3 coding sequence is TGCAGCTCCCAACCCGCTATCTTATATGGCTACACCTTC.

A note on this clonotype: A clone one base away is much larger, so this may be a read error. The rearrangement uses TRBV12-3 or TRBV12-4 and TRBJ1-5; no definite D call. V shed 6 bases and J shed 9 bases, with 18 bases lying between them. The CDR3 covers 14 residues. This chain's CDR3 is CASSVEGWRRPQHF. DNA of the CDR3: TGTGCCAGCAGCGTGGAGGGCTGGCGTCGGCCCCAGCATTTT.

Many counts were recorded for this clonotype. The chain recombines TRBV5-1 with TRBJ2-3, with D perhaps TRBD2 (6 bases). The CDR3 consists of 14 residues. Looked up from germline, CDR1 is SGHRS and CDR2 is YFSETQ. Trimming took 4 bases from V and 5 from J, leaving 14 bases between them. The CDR3 loop is CASSAGSQIDTQYF. CDR3 nucleotide sequence: TGCGCCAGCAGCGCGGGGTCTCAGATAGATACGCAGTATTTT.

The chain uses TRBV18 and TRBJ2-7, with 12 bases identical to TRBD2. The CDR3 covers 14 residues. V lost 3 bases, J lost 5 bases, and 2 bases stayed unmatched. Germline values: CDR1 KGHSH, CDR2 LQKENI. Written as DNA, the CDR3 is TGTGCCAGCTCACCGACTAGCGGGAGCAACGAGCAGTACTTC. This encodes CASSPTSGSNEQYF.

This clonotype has a count of ten or more. The chain uses TRBV20-1 and TRBJ2-6, with D perhaps TRBD2 (6 bases). Deletions cut 5 bases from V and 1 base from J, with 9 bases between. Germline V lookup: CDR1 DFQATT, CDR2 SNEGSKA (reference sequence). The CDR3 totals 14 residues. CDR3 amino acids: CSAYGGSGANVLTF. CDR3 sequence (DNA): TGCAGTGCTTATGGGGGGTCTGGGGCCAACGTCCTGACTTTC.

Concerning this clonotype: The junction and the germline gene differ at one end; a read error may be behind it. The chain links TRBV20-1 to TRBJ2-2; TRBD2 might be the D (6 bases). Germline V gene lookup returns CDR1 DFQATT and CDR2 SNEGSKA (reference sequence). The CDR3 consists of 14 residues. The CDR3 coding sequence is TGCAGTGCGAAGGATTCAGGGTCTACCGGGGAGGTGTTTTTT. This gives the protein CSAKDSGSTGEVFF.